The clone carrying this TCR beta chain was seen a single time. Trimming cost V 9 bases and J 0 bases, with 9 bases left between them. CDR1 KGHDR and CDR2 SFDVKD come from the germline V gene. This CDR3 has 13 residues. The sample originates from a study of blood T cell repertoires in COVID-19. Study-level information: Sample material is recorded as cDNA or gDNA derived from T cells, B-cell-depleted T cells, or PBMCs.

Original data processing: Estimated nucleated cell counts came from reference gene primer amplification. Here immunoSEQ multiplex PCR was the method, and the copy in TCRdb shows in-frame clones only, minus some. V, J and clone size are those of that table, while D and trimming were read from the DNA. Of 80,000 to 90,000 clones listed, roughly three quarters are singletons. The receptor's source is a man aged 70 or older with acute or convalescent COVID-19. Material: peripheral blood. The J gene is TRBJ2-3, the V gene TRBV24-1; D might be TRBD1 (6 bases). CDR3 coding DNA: TGTGCCACCGGGACATCTAGCACAGATACGCAGTATTTT. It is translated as CATGTSSTDTQYF.